This T cell receptor beta chain emerged from a study of blood T cell repertoires in COVID-19. V gave up 4 bases and J gave up 7 bases; unmatched junction bases: 10. CDR3 length: 15 residues. Germline CDR1 reads LNHDA; CDR2 reads SQIVND (reference sequence). Per the original methods: Amplification of reference gene primers provided the estimated nucleated cell counts. Generated by immunoSEQ multiplex PCR, the TCRdb table keeps only in-frame clones and is missing some. Clone size and V and J calls were adopted from that table, with D and trimming inferred from the DNA. The sample carries some 150,000 clones, around 86% recorded once.

The source of this sequence is a man aged 70 or older with acute or convalescent COVID-19. Material: peripheral blood. The chain joins TRBV19 to TRBJ1-5; 7 nucleotides align to TRBD1. The CDR3 nucleotides read TGTGCCAGTAGTAAGGCAGGGGGGTTAGAACAGCCCCAGCATTTT. Translating it yields CASSKAGGLEQPQHF.